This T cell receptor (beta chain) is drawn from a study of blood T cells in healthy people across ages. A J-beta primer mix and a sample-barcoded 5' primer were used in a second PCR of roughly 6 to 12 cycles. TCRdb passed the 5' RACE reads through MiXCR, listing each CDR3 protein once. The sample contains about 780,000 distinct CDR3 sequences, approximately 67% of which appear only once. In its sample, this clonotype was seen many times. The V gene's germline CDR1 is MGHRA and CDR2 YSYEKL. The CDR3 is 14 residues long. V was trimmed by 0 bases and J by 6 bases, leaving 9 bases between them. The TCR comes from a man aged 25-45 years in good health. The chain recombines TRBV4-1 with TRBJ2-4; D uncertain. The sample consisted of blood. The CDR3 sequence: CASSQDKTGNIQYF. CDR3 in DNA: TGCGCCAGCAGCCAAGATAAGACGGGAAACATTCAGTACTTC.